A single sample is the source of the 25 T cell receptor beta chains below, sequenced in a study of blood T cell repertoires in COVID-19. Assay used: immunoSEQ multiplex PCR; TCRdb lists only in-frame clones, some missing. The sample has fewer than 300,000 clones, approximately 89% seen once. The sample consisted of peripheral blood. These receptors originate from a woman aged 45-65 years with acute or convalescent COVID-19.

The V and J genes are TRBV28 and TRBJ2-1, with 15 bases aligning to TRBD2. The junction had 10 bases not matched to a gene; V was cut back by 4 bases and J by 6 bases. Germline lookup yields CDR1 MDHEN and CDR2 SYDVKM. The CDR3 is 18 residues long. CDR3 nucleotide sequence: TGTGCCAGCAGTTCCTTAGCAGGGGGACTAGCGGGAGGCAATGAGCAGTTCTTC. It translates to CASSSLAGGLAGGNEQFF.

The chain links TRBV27 to TRBJ2-6; weak D call: TRBD2 (6 bases). The CDR3 runs 16 residues. Per the germline V gene, CDR1 is MNHEY and CDR2 is SMNVEV (reference sequence). Trimming pared 2 bases from V and 2 bases from J, leaving 10 bases between. In DNA, the CDR3 is TGTGCCAGCAGTTTACTCAGGGAGGCTGGGGCCAACGTCCTGACTTTC. It is translated as CASSLLREAGANVLTF. Full variable domain (remainder filled in from reference TRBV27 and TRBJ2-6): EAQVTQNPRYLITVTGKKLTVTCSQNMNHEYMSWYRQDPGLGLRQIYYSMNVEVTDKGDVPEGYKVSRKEKRNFPLILESPSPNQTSLYFCASSLLREAGANVLTFGAGSRLTVL.

The rearrangement links TRBV19 to TRBJ2-7; D is undetermined. The germline CDR1 and CDR2 sequences are LNHDA and SQIVND (reference sequence). This CDR3 region has 14 residues. V lost 3 bases to trimming and J lost 0 bases, with 9 bases between them. CDR3 amino acids: CASSMTFSSYEQYF. The CDR3 nucleotides are TGTGCCAGTAGTATGACTTTTAGCTCCTACGAGCAGTACTTC.

The rearrangement joins TRBV12-3 or TRBV12-4 to TRBJ1-1, with D maybe TRBD1 (6 bases). V lost 6 bases, J lost 6 bases, and 14 bases lay in between. The CDR3 loop spans 13 amino acids. Here the CDR3 DNA reads TGTGCCAGCAGACCGCAGGGGCCGCCTGAAGCTTTCTTT. Translating it yields CASRPQGPPEAFF.

J is TRBJ2-4 and V is TRBV28; D perhaps matches TRBD1 (5 bases). This CDR3 region has 16 residues. The germline gives CDR1 MDHEN, CDR2 SYDVKM. Trimming removed 3 bases at V and 0 bases at J, with 12 bases between. Written as DNA, the CDR3 is TGTGCCAGCAGTTTGGGTGGGGCTCGAGCCAAAAACATTCAGTACTTC. Protein product: CASSLGGARAKNIQYF.

The chain is built from TRBV10-3 and TRBJ2-2, with D unresolved. This CDR3 spans 15 amino acids. CDR1 is ENHRY, CDR2 SYGVKD, per germline. V was pared by 4 bases and J by 1 base, with 10 bases between. The CDR3 bases are TGTGCCATCAGTGGAGACTTTTTGAACACCGGGGAGCTGTTTTTT. It yields the protein CAISGDFLNTGELFF.

In this sample, this clone turned up once. The chain uses TRBV28 and TRBJ1-3; 7 positions match TRBD1. The germline gives CDR1 MDHEN, CDR2 SYDVKM. V was pared by 0 bases and J by 0 bases, with 5 bases of the junction left unmatched. This CDR3 has 17 residues. This CDR3 is CASSLWGAGGSGNTIYF. As DNA, the CDR3 is TGTGCCAGCAGTTTATGGGGGGCAGGGGGCTCTGGAAACACCATATATTTT. The full variable domain, its missing parts supplied by reference TRBV28 and TRBJ1-3, is DVKVTQSSRYLVKRTGEKVFLECVQDMDHENMFWYRQDPGLGLRLIYFSYDVKMKEKGDIPEGYSVSREKKERFSLILESASTNQTSMYLCASSLWGAGGSGNTIYFGEGSWLTVV.

The V and J genes are TRBV9 and TRBJ2-7; no clear D gene. The CDR3 spans 12 residues. V was trimmed by 3 bases and J by 1 base, leaving 5 bases between them. The germline CDR1 and CDR2 sequences are SGDLS and YYNGEE. CDR3 in amino acids: CASSDQSYEQYF. In DNA form, the CDR3 reads TGTGCCAGCAGCGACCAGTCCTACGAGCAGTACTTC.

The rearrangement joins TRBV7-9 to TRBJ1-2; D possibly corresponds to TRBD1 (5 bases). The CDR3 extends over 15 amino acids. V lost 3 bases to trimming and J lost 8 bases, with 19 bases between them. Per germline, CDR1 SEHNR and CDR2 FQNEAQ (reference sequence). Written as DNA, the CDR3 is TGTGCCAGCAGCTTCTCGCCGGGGGAGGGAGGAGGCTACACCTTC. This translates into CASSFSPGEGGGYTF.

Only one count was recorded for this clone. The CDR3, as DNA: TGTGCCAGCGCCGGGACAGGGGTCTCGGGTCCGTTCTTC. It encodes CASAGTGVSGPFF. The gene calls are TRBV28 and TRBJ2-1, with 10 bases lining up with TRBD1. The CDR3 extends over 13 amino acids. Germline CDR1 is MDHEN and CDR2 is SYDVKM. With 8 bases clipped from V and 15 bases from J, the junction kept 13 bases outside the gene matches.

V usage is TRBV5-5 and J usage is TRBJ1-2, with 8 bases that match TRBD1. Trimming took 3 bases from V and 3 from J; bases not matched to a gene: 4. This CDR3 is built from 14 residues. CDR1 and CDR2 (germline): SGHKS, YYEKEE (reference sequence). The CDR3 DNA follows: TGTGCCAGCAGCTCGACAGGGGATCACTATGGCTACACCTTC. As protein: CASSSTGDHYGYTF.

V and J are TRBV6-1 and TRBJ1-6; D gene ambiguous. The germline CDR1 and CDR2 sequences are MNHNS and SASEGT. Trimming took off 5 bases at V and 11 bases at J, with 25 bases between the two ends. CDR3 length: 17 amino acids. CDR3 nucleotide sequence: TGTGCCAGCAGTAAAGACATTCTTGCAAATCGTATGACACCCCTCCACTTT. The encoded protein is CASSKDILANRMTPLHF.

The chain is built from TRBV18 and TRBJ1-4; D remains ambiguous. The germline V gene encodes CDR1 KGHSH and CDR2 LQKENI. V was pared by 0 bases and J by 8 bases, with 13 bases between. The CDR3 is 15 amino acids. CDR3 region: CASSPPEGLGEKLFF. In DNA, the CDR3 is TGTGCCAGCTCACCACCCGAGGGCCTTGGAGAAAAACTGTTTTTT.

The chain carries TRBV7-9 and TRBJ2-1; TRBD2 agrees at 11 bases. V shed 4 bases and J 10 bases; nucleotides not matched to a gene: 6. There are 14 residues in the CDR3. Germline lookup yields CDR1 SEHNR and CDR2 FQNEAQ (reference sequence). CDR3 nucleotides: TGTGCCAGCAGCTCCGGGACTAGCGGTCCCGAGCAGTTCTTC. Translated, it gives CASSSGTSGPEQFF.

V gene TRBV6-2 or TRBV6-3 combines with J gene TRBJ2-7; 10 positions match TRBD2. The CDR3 contains 15 residues. Unmatched junction bases numbered 3, after V lost 1 base and J lost 3 bases. The V gene's germline CDR1 is MNHEY and CDR2 SVGEGT. The CDR3 DNA sequence: TGTGCCAGCAGTTACTACCTAGCGGGGGACTACGAGCAGTACTTC. Translating gives CASSYYLAGDYEQYF.

The chain carries TRBV7-8 and TRBJ2-3; 14 bases match TRBD2. The V gene's germline CDR1 is SGHVS and CDR2 FQNEAQ. CDR3 size: 17 residues. V dropped 5 bases and J dropped 1; count of bases not matched to a gene: 5. The CDR3 protein is CASSRGLAGGGTDTQYF. DNA for the CDR3: TGTGCCAGCAGCCGAGGACTAGCGGGAGGAGGCACAGATACGCAGTATTTT.

The V and J genes are TRBV24-1 and TRBJ2-3; maybe TRBD2 (6 bases). The CDR3 runs 16 residues. CDR1 and CDR2 from the germline V gene are KGHDR and SFDVKD. The V gene lost 1 base and the J gene lost 0 bases, with 10 bases spanning the gap. Here the CDR3 reads CATSDFRGGSTDTQYF. CDR3 sequence (DNA): TGTGCCACCAGTGATTTCCGGGGAGGCAGCACAGATACGCAGTATTTT.

The chain carries TRBV1 and TRBJ1-5; the table's TRBD1 call for D was not verified on the DNA. TRBV1 corresponds to a pseudogene. CDR3 length: 15 amino acids. CDR3 bases: TGCACCAGCAGCCAAGCCCGGGACAGGGATCAGCCCCAGCATTTT. Translating it yields CTSSQARDRDQPQHF.

This chain connects TRBV11-2 to TRBJ2-7; a possible D gene is TRBD2 (7 bases). CDR1 and CDR2 from the germline V gene are SGHAT and FQNNGV. CDR3 size: 18 residues. V dropped 4 bases and J dropped 4 bases, with 26 bases sitting between them. CDR3 sequence reads: CASSSHLGAQGGRYEQYF. CDR3 bases: TGTGCCAGCAGCTCTCACCTGGGGGCCCAGGGAGGGAGGTACGAGCAGTACTTC.

The rearrangement links TRBV5-1 to TRBJ2-2; TRBD1 is a possible D gene (5 bases). V was shortened by 0 bases and J by 5 bases, with 11 bases between the two germline ends. The CDR3 extends over 15 amino acids. Per the germline V gene, CDR1 is SGHRS and CDR2 is YFSETQ. The CDR3 coding sequence is TGCGCCAGCAGCTTGGCACGACAGAGTACCGGGGAGCTGTTTTTT. Its protein product is CASSLARQSTGELFF.

The chain is built from TRBV25-1 and TRBJ1-3; 7 positions match TRBD1. V lost 0 bases, J lost 0 bases, and 5 bases stayed unmatched. The CDR3 totals 17 residues. Germline assignment: CDR1 MGHDK and CDR2 SYGVNS. In DNA form, the CDR3 reads TGTGCCAGCAGTGAATATCCGGGACAGTTCTCTGGAAACACCATATATTTT. This sequence encodes CASSEYPGQFSGNTIYF.

This clone was counted once. This chain uses TRBV7-9 with TRBJ1-1; D remains ambiguous. The CDR3 is made up of 14 amino acids. The germline CDR1 and CDR2 sequences are SEHNR and FQNEAQ (reference sequence). V shed 3 bases and J shed 4 bases, with 12 bases lying between them. As DNA, the CDR3 is TGTGCCAGCAGCTTTAGGGAGGAGGTCACTGAAGCTTTCTTT. Its protein is CASSFREEVTEAFF.

This clone was counted a few times. The chain carries TRBV18 and TRBJ2-5; 11 bases map to TRBD2. V trimming: 0 bases; J trimming: 3 bases; junction bases outside the gene matches: 9. This CDR3 is built from 18 residues. Germline V gene lookup returns CDR1 KGHSH and CDR2 LQKENI. The CDR3: CASSPPTSGRIREETQYF. CDR3 DNA sequence: TGTGCCAGCTCACCACCCACTAGCGGGAGAATTAGGGAAGAGACCCAGTACTTC.

The V call is TRBV4-1, the J call TRBJ2-1; 10 bases match TRBD2. There are 16 residues in the CDR3. V lost 4 bases and J lost 6; bases outside the gene matches: 9. Per germline, CDR1 MGHRA and CDR2 YSYEKL. The CDR3 region has the DNA TGCGCCAGCAGCCCCAGGGCGGGACTAGCGTCCAATGAGCAGTTCTTC. It yields the protein CASSPRAGLASNEQFF.

The rearrangement links TRBV4-1 to TRBJ2-1; D remains ambiguous. Deletions cut 0 bases from V and 2 bases from J, with 5 bases between. Germline V gene lookup returns CDR1 MGHRA and CDR2 YSYEKL. The CDR3 sequence is 14 residues long. Here the CDR3 reads CASSQERAYNEQFF. The CDR3 bases are TGCGCCAGCAGCCAAGAACGGGCCTACAATGAGCAGTTCTTC.